This T cell receptor beta chain is drawn from a study of cytomegalovirus exposure and HLA in healthy donors. The study, taken as a whole, reports: Earlier analysis looked at TCR beta V segments, and most were productive about 87% or about 30% of the time. Presence/absence analyses assumed roughly uniform sequencing depth across donors.

A note on this clone: Its antigen remains unidentified.

Germline CDR1 reads MDHEN; CDR2 reads SYDVKM. The CDR3 has 15 residues. Losses at the gene ends were 5 bases for V and 6 bases for J; bases not matched to a gene: 8. Primers included in the PCR were 60 Vbeta and 13 Jbeta primers. Clones were sequenced by immunoSEQ multiplex PCR, and TCRdb holds only the in-frame ones, with some missing. The sample yields some 150,000 clones, roughly 89% seen once. Sequenced input: PBMCs. The clonotype comes from a young woman in good health and CMV-seronegative. V gene TRBV28 combines with J gene TRBJ2-1, with 9 bases identical to TRBD2. The CDR3 nucleotides read TGTGCCAGCAGTCCTCCCGGGACTAGCAGCAATGAGCAGTTCTTC. Translating gives CASSPPGTSSNEQFF.